This T cell receptor (beta chain) came from a study of PD-L1 blockade in urothelial cancer. Study as a whole: Enrolled patients had been treated previously with 0 to 3 chemotherapy regimens.

On this clone: What it recognizes is unknown.

Time point here: peripheral blood 6 weeks after treatment start. Patients had urothelial carcinoma that was locally advanced or metastatic. Assay used: immunoSEQ multiplex PCR; TCRdb lists only in-frame clones, some missing. The data show around 110,000 clones, with 80% to 95% seen just once and approximately 3.8% held by the top ten. Study conclusions and caveats: Below-median pretreatment blood TCR clonality predicted better survival.

The germline V gene has CDR1 LNHDA and CDR2 SQIVND (reference sequence). The CDR3 is 15 residues long. V was clipped by 5 bases and J by 12 bases; unmatched bases: 15. The starting material was PBMCs, obtained around atezolizumab (anti-PD-L1) treatment. The chain joins TRBV19 to TRBJ2-3, with 9 bases lining up with TRBD2. The receptor's source is a man aged 60 to 75 with urothelial cancer. CDR3 in DNA: TGTGCCAGTAGTCCCCGGGGTAGCGGGGGCCGTTCCCAGTATTTT. It is translated as CASSPRGSGGRSQYF.